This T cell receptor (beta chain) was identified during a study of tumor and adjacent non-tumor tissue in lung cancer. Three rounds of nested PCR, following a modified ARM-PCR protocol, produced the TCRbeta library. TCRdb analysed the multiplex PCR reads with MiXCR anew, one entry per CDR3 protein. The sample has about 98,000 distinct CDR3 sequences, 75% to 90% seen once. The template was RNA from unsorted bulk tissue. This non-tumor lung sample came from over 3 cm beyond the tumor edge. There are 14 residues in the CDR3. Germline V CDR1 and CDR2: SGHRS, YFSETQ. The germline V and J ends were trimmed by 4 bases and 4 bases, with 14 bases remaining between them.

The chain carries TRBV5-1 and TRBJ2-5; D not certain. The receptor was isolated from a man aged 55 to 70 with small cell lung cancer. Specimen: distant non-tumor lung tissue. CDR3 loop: CASSLGMSPETQYF. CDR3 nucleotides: TGCGCCAGCAGCCTGGGGATGAGCCCAGAGACCCAGTACTTC. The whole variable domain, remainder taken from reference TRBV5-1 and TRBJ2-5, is KAGVTQTPRYLIKTRGQQVTLSCSPISGHRSVSWYQQTPGQGLQFLFEYFSETQRNKGNFPGRFSGRQFSNSRSEMNVSTLELGDSALYLCASSLGMSPETQYFGPGTRLLVL.